The text below deals with one T cell receptor beta chain. Only in-frame clones appear in the TCRdb table, and some are missing; sequencing was by immunoSEQ multiplex PCR. The repertoire holds around 250,000 clones, with 80% to 90% as singletons. This specimen belongs to a study of blood T cell repertoires in COVID-19. There are 15 residues in the CDR3. Per the germline V gene, CDR1 is SGHNT and CDR2 is YYREEE (reference sequence). Unmatched junction bases numbered 5, after V lost 3 bases and J lost 3 bases. Sequenced material: PBMCs or T cells enriched from blood (not recorded which). The clonotype was recovered from a woman aged 35 to 49 who had been exposed to COVID-19. V usage is TRBV5-4 and J usage is TRBJ2-1; TRBD1 agrees at 8 bases. Here the CDR3 DNA reads TGTGCCAGCAGCTCCTCGGGACAGGTCTACAATGAGCAGTTCTTC. Translated: CASSSSGQVYNEQFF. The full variable domain, in which reference TRBV5-4 and TRBJ2-1 provide the parts outside the CDR3, is ETGVTQSPTHLIKTRGQQVTLRCSSQSGHNTVSWYQQALGQGPQFIFQYYREEENGRGNFPPRFSGLQFPNYSSELNVNALELDDSALYLCASSSSGQVYNEQFFGPGTRLTVL.